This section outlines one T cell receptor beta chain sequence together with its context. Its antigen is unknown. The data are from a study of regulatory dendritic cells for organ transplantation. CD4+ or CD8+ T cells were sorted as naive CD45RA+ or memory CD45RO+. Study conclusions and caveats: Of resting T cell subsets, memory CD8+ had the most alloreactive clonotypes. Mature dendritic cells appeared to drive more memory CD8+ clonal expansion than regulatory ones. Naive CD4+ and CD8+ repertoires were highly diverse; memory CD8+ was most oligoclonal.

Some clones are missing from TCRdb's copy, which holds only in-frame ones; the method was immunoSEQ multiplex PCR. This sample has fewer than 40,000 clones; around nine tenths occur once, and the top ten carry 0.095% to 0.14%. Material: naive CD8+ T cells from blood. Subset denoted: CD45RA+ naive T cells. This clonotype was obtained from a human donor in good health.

CDR3 sequence reads: CASREWDRGRESYGYTF. CDR3 coding DNA: TGTGCCAGCAGGGAATGGGACAGGGGGCGCGAGAGCTATGGCTACACCTTC. J is TRBJ1-2 and V is TRBV27; TRBD1 matches 12 bases. In germline, CDR1 is MNHEY, CDR2 SMNVEV (reference sequence). The CDR3 is 17 residues long. Trimming at V came to 6 bases and at J to 4 bases, leaving 12 bases not matched to a gene.